The source of this T cell receptor (beta chain) is a study of cytomegalovirus exposure and HLA in healthy donors. General study results and limits: Within the data, a cluster of highly shared sequence variants was likely a sequencing artifact.

This CDR3 spans 16 amino acids. Trimming removed 3 bases from V and 7 bases from J; junction bases left unmatched: 8. The V gene's germline CDR1 is LNHNV and CDR2 YYDKDF (reference sequence). A word on this clone: What it recognizes is unknown.

The primer mix had 60 Vbeta and 13 Jbeta primers. Method: immunoSEQ multiplex PCR; TCRdb's copy keeps in-frame clones and lacks some. The sample shows fewer than 250,000 clones, approximately 80% of them seen only once. Unrecorded immune exposures were likely, despite nominal health at sampling. Sequenced: PBMCs. This clonotype originated in a man aged 40-49 years in good health and CMV-seronegative. This sequence joins TRBV15 and TRBJ2-1; 11 bases align to TRBD2. As DNA, the CDR3 is TGTGCCACCAGCAGGGAAACCGGGACTAGCGGAAATGAGCAGTTCTTC. Protein sequence: CATSRETGTSGNEQFF.